These 8 T cell receptor beta chains were all obtained from the same sample, sequenced in a study of Ad26.COV2.S vaccination and SARS-CoV-2 variants. The table came from immunoSEQ multiplex PCR; TCRdb's copy has only in-frame clones and leaves some out. The sample has 290,000 or so clones; more than 70% are singletons. The sample's treatment: about 20 received Ad26.COV2.S at low or high dose, single or two shots; about 5 received placebo; per-sample allocation not given. Repertoires come from day 63 after the first vaccine or placebo injection. Specimen: peripheral blood, collected in a trial of Ad26.COV2.S vaccine versus placebo. The receptor set was obtained from a person aged 18-60 years who received the Ad26.COV2.S COVID-19 vaccine or a placebo.

The V gene is TRBV4-3, the J gene TRBJ2-1; D gene uncertain. Trimming removed 2 bases at V and 10 bases at J, with 12 bases between. Germline V gene lookup returns CDR1 LGHNA and CDR2 YSLEER. This CDR3 is 13 amino acids long. The CDR3 spells CASSQTPVGEQFF. The CDR3 DNA reads as TGCGCCAGCAGCCAAACTCCTGTGGGGGAGCAGTTCTTC.

The chain recombines TRBV5-5 with TRBJ2-7; 9 nucleotides line up with TRBD1. Trimming at V came to 1 base and at J to 0 bases, leaving 5 bases not matched to a gene. Germline V gives CDR1 SGHKS, CDR2 YYEKEE (reference sequence). This CDR3 region has 16 residues. The DNA for the CDR3 is TGTGCCAGCAGCTTGATAGGGACAGGGCTCTCCTACGAGCAGTACTTC. Its protein product is CASSLIGTGLSYEQYF.

The chain recombines TRBV25-1 with TRBJ2-2, with 7 bases lining up with TRBD1. Per germline, CDR1 MGHDK and CDR2 SYGVNS. This CDR3 comprises 14 residues. V trimming: 6 bases; J trimming: 2 bases; junction bases outside the gene matches: 3. In DNA, the CDR3 is TGTGCCAGCAGCAGACAGGGTAACACCGGGGAGCTGTTTTTT. Its protein is CASSRQGNTGELFF.

The rearrangement links TRBV12-3 or TRBV12-4 to TRBJ2-2, with D perhaps assigned TRBD1 or TRBD2 (5 bases each). The CDR3 runs 13 residues. With 6 bases removed from V and 6 bases from J, the gap between germline ends came to 11 bases. CDR3 coding DNA: TGTGCCAGCAGAGGACTGGGGGCCGGGGAGCTGTTTTTT. Protein: CASRGLGAGELFF.

The chain joins TRBV6-5 to TRBJ2-3; 9 bases are a match to TRBD2. Losses at the gene ends were 6 bases for V and 3 bases for J; bases not matched to a gene: 4. Germline values: CDR1 MNHEY, CDR2 SVGAGI. CDR3 length: 14 residues. The CDR3 spells CASRAGLATDTQYF. For the CDR3, the DNA is TGTGCCAGCAGGGCGGGACTAGCTACAGATACGCAGTATTTT.

The chain recombines TRBV5-4 with TRBJ1-1, with D possibly matching TRBD1 (6 bases). The CDR3 spans 14 residues. V was trimmed by 3 bases and J by 2 bases, leaving 11 bases between them. Germline-derived CDR1 and CDR2 are SGHNT and YYREEE (reference sequence). Here the CDR3 DNA reads TGTGCCAGCAGCTCCCGGGACACAAACACTGAAGCTTTCTTT. The encoded protein is CASSSRDTNTEAFF.

This chain uses TRBV27 with TRBJ2-2, with D perhaps matching TRBD1 or TRBD2 (5 bases each). This CDR3 contains 15 residues. Germline lookup yields CDR1 MNHEY and CDR2 SMNVEV (reference sequence). V lost 3 bases, J lost 3 bases, and 11 bases lay in between. The CDR3 reads CASSLGPGYTGELFF. The CDR3, as DNA: TGTGCCAGCAGTTTGGGGCCGGGGTACACCGGGGAGCTGTTTTTT.

The chain carries TRBV12-5 and TRBJ1-5; 7 nucleotides match TRBD1. Germline values: CDR1 LGHNT, CDR2 FRNRAP. The CDR3 is 13 residues long. V was clipped by 5 bases and J by 7 bases; unmatched bases: 5. The CDR3 sequence: CASGTTGFQPQHF. The CDR3 DNA reads as TGTGCTAGTGGTACGACAGGGTTCCAGCCCCAGCATTTT.